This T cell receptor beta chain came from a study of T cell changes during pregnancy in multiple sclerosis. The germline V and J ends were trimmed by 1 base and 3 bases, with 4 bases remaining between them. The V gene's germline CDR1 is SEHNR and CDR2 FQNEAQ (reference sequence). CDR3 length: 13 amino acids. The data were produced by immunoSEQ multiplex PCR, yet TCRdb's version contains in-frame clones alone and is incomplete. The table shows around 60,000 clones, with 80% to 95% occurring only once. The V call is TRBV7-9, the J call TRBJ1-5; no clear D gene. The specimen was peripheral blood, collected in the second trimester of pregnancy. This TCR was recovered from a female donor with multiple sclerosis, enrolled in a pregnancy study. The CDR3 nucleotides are TGTGCCAGCAGCTTAGATCTCAATCAGCCCCAGCATTTT. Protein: CASSLDLNQPQHF.